This T cell receptor (beta chain) derives from a study of response to subunit inactivated influenza vaccine. Study conclusions and caveats: The authors proposed limited new T cell recruitment per seasonal influenza vaccination.

In TCRdb, the RT-PCR reads were re-called with MiXCR into one record per CDR3 protein. This sample has approximately 500,000 distinct CDR3 sequences, with 10% to 15% found just once. This clonotype was observed a handful of times. Its target is unknown. The V end was cut by 0 bases, the J end by 3 bases, with 9 bases between. Germline assignment: CDR1 LGHNA and CDR2 YSLEER. The CDR3 is 14 residues long. This TCR came from a man aged 45-65 years who received an inactivated influenza vaccine. This rearrangement joins TRBV4-3 to TRBJ2-7; D is unclear. The specimen was PBMCs from blood, collected roughly 6 weeks after vaccination. CDR3: CASSQDRRRYEQYF. The CDR3 DNA reads TGCGCCAGCAGCCAAGACCGACGACGCTACGAGCAGTACTTC.